Listed here are 21 T cell receptor beta chains from one sample, sequenced in a study of blood T cells in healthy people across ages. A second PCR, run for roughly 6 to 11 cycles, used a sample-barcoded 5' primer plus a J-beta primer mix. TCRdb re-derived calls from the 5' RACE reads in MiXCR, one entry per CDR3 protein. The sample holds about 830,000 distinct CDR3 sequences; approximately 65% are singletons and the top ten take about a quarter. Source material: blood. Receptors were obtained from a man aged 25-45 years in good health.

DNA for the CDR3: TGTGCCAGCATTCTCGGACAGGGGGGAGCTCATCAGCCCCAGCATTTT. It translates to CASILGQGGAHQPQHF. The J gene is TRBJ1-5, the V gene TRBV6-6; 10 bases align to TRBD1. The length of the CDR3 is 16 residues. The V gene end was trimmed by 7 bases and the J gene end by 5 bases; junction bases not matched to a gene: 11. Germline CDR1 and CDR2: MNHNY and SVGAGI (reference sequence).

The chain links TRBV28 to TRBJ2-7; perhaps TRBD2 as D (5 bases). Trimming cost V 6 bases and J 5 bases, with 11 bases left between them. The germline V gene encodes CDR1 MDHEN and CDR2 SYDVKM. This CDR3 is built from 12 residues. CDR3 sequence reads: CASRTSGNEQYF. In DNA, the CDR3 is TGTGCCAGCAGGACATCGGGGAACGAGCAGTACTTC.

The V and J genes are TRBV10-3 and TRBJ2-1, with TRBD2 identical over 15 bases. The ends lost 6 bases at V and 2 bases at J; junction bases unmatched: 14. Germline CDR1 reads ENHRY; CDR2 reads SYGVKD. This CDR3 comprises 20 residues. CDR3 residues: CAIRPRYPGTSGGTYNEQFF. Written as DNA, the CDR3 is TGTGCCATCAGACCCCGCTACCCCGGGACTAGCGGGGGGACCTACAATGAGCAGTTCTTC.

V gene TRBV6-1 combines with J gene TRBJ2-5; no firm D call. This CDR3 region has 14 residues. Germline-derived CDR1 and CDR2 are MNHNS and SASEGT. Trimming left V 2 bases short and J 5 bases short, with 12 bases between. The DNA of the CDR3 is TGTGCCAGCAGTGAAATGGGATTCGGGGAGACCCAGTACTTC. Its protein product is CASSEMGFGETQYF.

This chain links TRBV4-1 with TRBJ1-5; 11 bases fit TRBD1. There are 15 residues in the CDR3. Unmatched junction bases numbered 5, after V lost 5 bases and J lost 5 bases. Germline V gene data show CDR1 as MGHRA and CDR2 as YSYEKL. As DNA, the CDR3 is TGCGCCAGCAGCTCCCGGGACAGGGGGGATCAGCCCCAGCATTTT. Its translation: CASSSRDRGDQPQHF.

V and J are TRBV3-1 and TRBJ1-4, with 7 bases fitting TRBD1. V dropped 1 base and J dropped 3; count of bases not matched to a gene: 8. This CDR3 has 17 residues. CDR1 and CDR2 (germline): LGHDT, YNNKEL (reference sequence). As DNA, the CDR3 is TGTGCCAGCAGCCAAGGAAGAGGGGGCGCAGCTAATGAAAAACTGTTTTTT. Encoded protein: CASSQGRGGAANEKLFF.

The chain uses TRBV10-3 and TRBJ1-2; no reliable D call. V gave up 0 bases and J gave up 1 base, with 6 bases separating them. The CDR3 is 14 residues long. CDR1 ENHRY and CDR2 SYGVKD come from the germline V gene. The CDR3 here is CAISESTDNYGYTF. In nucleotides, the CDR3 is TGTGCCATCAGTGAGTCTACGGATAACTATGGCTACACCTTC.

This chain links TRBV4-3 with TRBJ2-5; D is unclear. CDR1 is LGHNA and CDR2 is YSLEER in the germline V gene. V gave up 3 bases and J gave up 4 bases, with 9 bases separating them. The CDR3 length is 13 residues. CDR3 protein: CASSQLRSETQYF. The CDR3 nucleotides read TGCGCCAGCAGCCAGTTGAGATCAGAGACCCAGTACTTC.

Comments on this clonotype: A junction end diverges from the germline sequence, so it may reflect a read error. The CDR3 region is CASSYGQGWTETQYF. The CDR3 DNA is TGTGCCAGCAGTTACGGGCAGGGGTGGACAGAGACGCAGTATTTT. This chain joins TRBV6-5 and TRBJ2-3, with D possibly being TRBD1 (6 bases). From germline, CDR1 is MNHEY and CDR2 SVGAGI. The CDR3 consists of 15 residues.

In this sample, this clonotype turned up once. The junction departs from germline at one end; a sequencing error may be responsible. This sequence joins TRBV3-1 and TRBJ2-4, with D perhaps given as TRBD1 or TRBD2 (6 bases each). CDR3 length: 14 amino acids. Looked up from germline, CDR1 is LGHDT and CDR2 is YNNKEL (reference sequence). The CDR3 coding sequence is TGTGCCAGCAGCCATGGGGGGCGTGGGAACATTCATTACTTC. This codes for CASSHGGRGNIHYF.

This clonotype was recorded a few times. V gene TRBV7-3 combines with J gene TRBJ2-5; D uncertain. CDR3 length: 14 residues. Trimming left V 0 bases short and J 4 bases short, with 9 bases between. Germline V gene sequence: CDR1 SGHTA, CDR2 FQGTGA. CDR3 coding DNA: TGTGCCAGCAGCTTAACAGGGTTTGGAGAGACCCAGTACTTC. This codes for CASSLTGFGETQYF.

V gene TRBV4-1 combines with J gene TRBJ1-2; D remains ambiguous. Germline values: CDR1 MGHRA, CDR2 YSYEKL. This CDR3 has 13 amino acids. The V and J ends lost 4 bases and 8 bases respectively, with 14 bases between them. CDR3 nucleotides: TGCGCCAGCAGCCTATGGGCGCACGGGGGCTACACCTTC. Protein sequence: CASSLWAHGGYTF.

The rearrangement uses TRBV27 and TRBJ1-4, with 9 positions matching TRBD1. Trimming at V came to 5 bases and at J to 4 bases, leaving 5 bases not matched to a gene. Germline lookup yields CDR1 MNHEY and CDR2 SMNVEV (reference sequence). The CDR3 covers 15 residues. The DNA of the CDR3 is TGTGCCAGCAGTCCCTTGGACAGGGGTAATGAAAAACTGTTTTTT. Translation gives CASSPLDRGNEKLFF.

This clonotype was counted a few times. The chain employs TRBV4-3 and TRBJ2-7; 10 bases line up with TRBD1. The CDR3 has 14 residues. CDR1 LGHNA and CDR2 YSLEER come from the germline V gene. V trimming: 1 base; J trimming: 4 bases; junction bases outside the gene matches: 1. CDR3 DNA sequence: TGCGCCAGCAGCCAAGCGGGACAGGGGTACGAGCAGTACTTC. This gives the protein CASSQAGQGYEQYF.

This chain links TRBV29-1 with TRBJ2-4; D gene uncertain. The J call may be faulty, since TRBJ2-7 better matches the DNA end. Germline assignment: CDR1 SQVTM and CDR2 ANQGSEA. The CDR3 runs to 15 residues. DNA for the CDR3: TGCAGCGTTGAAGACCCCTACGGTTCATCCTACGAGCAGTACTTC. Its protein is CSVEDPYGSSYEQYF.

CDR3 DNA: TGTGCCAGCAGCACATTCCGGGGGAATGAGCAGTTCTTC. Translating it yields CASSTFRGNEQFF. The rearrangement uses TRBV5-4 and TRBJ2-1; TRBD2 is a possible D gene (6 bases). Trimming pared 4 bases from V and 7 bases from J, leaving 12 bases between. The CDR3 is 13 amino acids. CDR1 is SGHNT, CDR2 YYREEE, per germline (reference sequence).

The sample holds one count of this clonotype. The chain has TRBV7-9 and TRBJ2-1; 8 nucleotides match TRBD1. The trim removed 5 bases at V and 2 bases at J, leaving 11 bases unmatched. There are 17 residues in the CDR3. Germline CDR1 reads SEHNR; CDR2 reads FQNEAQ (reference sequence). CDR3: CASSETRTGWTYNEQFF. In nucleotides, the CDR3 is TGTGCCAGCAGCGAGACACGGACAGGGTGGACCTACAATGAGCAGTTCTTC.

The chain combines TRBV28 with TRBJ2-1; a weak D match, TRBD2 (7 bases). Germline lookup yields CDR1 MDHEN and CDR2 SYDVKM. V was pared by 3 bases and J by 2 bases, with 17 bases between. The CDR3 runs 17 residues. CDR3: CASSFPRWRGPYNEQFF. Written as DNA, the CDR3 is TGTGCCAGCAGTTTCCCCAGGTGGCGGGGGCCCTACAATGAGCAGTTCTTC.

To note about this clonotype: One junction end does not reproduce the germline sequence, and a read error may be involved. The J gene is TRBJ1-1, the V gene TRBV29-1; D is uncertain. The germline gives CDR1 SQVTM, CDR2 ANQGSEA. CDR3 length equals 15 residues. CDR3 DNA sequence: TGCAGCGTTGAAGATCTCGGGAAGGGATCCACTGGAGCTTTCTTT. This translates into CSVEDLGKGSTGAFF.

This clonotype was seen at least ten times. J is TRBJ1-2 and V is TRBV6-7; no reliable D call. TRBV6-7 is noted as an ORF with a role that remains uncertain. Trimming removed 7 bases from V and 5 bases from J, with 20 bases in between. There are 15 residues in the CDR3. CDR3 nucleotide sequence: TGTGCCAGCAAGGAAACACGCGAACCCCCTTATGGCTACACCTTC. Translation: CASKETREPPYGYTF.

A note on this clonotype: The junction departs from the called germline gene at one end, perhaps through a read error. This rearrangement joins TRBV3-1 to TRBJ2-7; unclear D gene. Germline V gene data show CDR1 as LGHDT and CDR2 as YNNKEL (reference sequence). The CDR3 has 18 residues. For the CDR3, the DNA is TGTGCCCGCAGCCAAGTTATCCCCGAGGCAGCTCTGGGCTACGAGCAGTACTTC. This codes for CARSQVIPEAALGYEQYF.